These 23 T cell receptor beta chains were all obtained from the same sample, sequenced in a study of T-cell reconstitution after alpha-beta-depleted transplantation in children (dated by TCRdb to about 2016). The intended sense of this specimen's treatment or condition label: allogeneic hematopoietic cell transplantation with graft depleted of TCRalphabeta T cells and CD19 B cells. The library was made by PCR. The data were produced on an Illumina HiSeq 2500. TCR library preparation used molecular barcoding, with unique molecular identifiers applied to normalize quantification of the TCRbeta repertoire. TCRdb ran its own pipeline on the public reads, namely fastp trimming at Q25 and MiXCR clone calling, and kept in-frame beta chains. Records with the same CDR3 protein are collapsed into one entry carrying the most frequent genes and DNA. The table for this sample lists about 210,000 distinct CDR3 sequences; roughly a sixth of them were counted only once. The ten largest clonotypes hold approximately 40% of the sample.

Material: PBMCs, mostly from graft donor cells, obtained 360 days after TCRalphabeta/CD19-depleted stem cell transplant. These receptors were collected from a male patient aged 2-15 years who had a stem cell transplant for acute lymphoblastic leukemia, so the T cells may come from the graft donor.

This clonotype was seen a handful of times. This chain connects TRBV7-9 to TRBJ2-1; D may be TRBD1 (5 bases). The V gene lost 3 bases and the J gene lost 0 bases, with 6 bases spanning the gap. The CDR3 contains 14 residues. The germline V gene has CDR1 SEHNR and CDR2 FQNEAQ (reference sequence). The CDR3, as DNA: TGTGCCAGCAGCTTCAGGGCCTCCTACAATGAGCAGTTCTTC. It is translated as CASSFRASYNEQFF.

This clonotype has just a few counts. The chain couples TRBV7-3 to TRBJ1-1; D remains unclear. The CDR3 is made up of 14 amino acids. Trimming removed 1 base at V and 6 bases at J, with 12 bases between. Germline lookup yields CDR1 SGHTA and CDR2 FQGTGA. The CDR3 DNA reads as TGTGCCAGCAGCTTAAGTTATCAATATGCTGAAGCTTTCTTT. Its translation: CASSLSYQYAEAFF.

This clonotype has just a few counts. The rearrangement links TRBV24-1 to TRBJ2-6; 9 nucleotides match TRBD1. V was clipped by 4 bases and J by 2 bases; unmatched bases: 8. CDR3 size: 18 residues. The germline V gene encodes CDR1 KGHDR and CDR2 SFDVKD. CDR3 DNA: TGTGCCACCAGTGACTCCGGGACAGGGATGCCTGGGGCCAACGTCCTGACTTTC. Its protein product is CATSDSGTGMPGANVLTF.

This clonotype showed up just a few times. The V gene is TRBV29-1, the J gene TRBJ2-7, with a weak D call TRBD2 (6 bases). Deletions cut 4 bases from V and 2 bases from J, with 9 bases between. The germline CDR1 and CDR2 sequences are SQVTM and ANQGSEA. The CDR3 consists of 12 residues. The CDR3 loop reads CSVGDFAYEQYF. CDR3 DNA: TGCAGCGTTGGGGACTTCGCCTACGAGCAGTACTTC.

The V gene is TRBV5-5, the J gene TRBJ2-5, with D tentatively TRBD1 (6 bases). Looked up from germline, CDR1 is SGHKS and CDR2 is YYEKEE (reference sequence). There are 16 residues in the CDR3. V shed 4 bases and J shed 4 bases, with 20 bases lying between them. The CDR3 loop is CASSGQQGVEGETQYF. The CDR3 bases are TGTGCCAGCAGCGGCCAACAGGGAGTTGAAGGAGAGACCCAGTACTTC.

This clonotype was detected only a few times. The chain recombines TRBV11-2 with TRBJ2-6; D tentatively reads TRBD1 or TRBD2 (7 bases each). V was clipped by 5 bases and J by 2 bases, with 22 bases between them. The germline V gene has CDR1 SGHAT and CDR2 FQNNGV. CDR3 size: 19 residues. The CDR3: CASSLQGIGRNAGANVLTF. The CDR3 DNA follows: TGTGCCAGCAGCCTACAGGGGATCGGGAGGAACGCTGGGGCCAACGTCCTGACTTTC.

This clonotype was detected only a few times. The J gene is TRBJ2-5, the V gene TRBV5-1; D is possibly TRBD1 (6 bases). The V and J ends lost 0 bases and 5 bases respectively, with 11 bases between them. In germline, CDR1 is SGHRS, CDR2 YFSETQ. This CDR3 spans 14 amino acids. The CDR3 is CASSLGGTGETQYF. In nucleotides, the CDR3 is TGCGCCAGCAGCTTGGGTGGAACAGGGGAGACCCAGTACTTC.

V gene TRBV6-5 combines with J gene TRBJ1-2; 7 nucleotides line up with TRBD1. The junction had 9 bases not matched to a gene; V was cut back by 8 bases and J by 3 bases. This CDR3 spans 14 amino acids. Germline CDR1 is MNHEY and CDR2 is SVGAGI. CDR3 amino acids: CASATRTGDYGYTF. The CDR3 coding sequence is TGTGCCAGCGCTACTAGGACAGGAGACTATGGCTACACCTTC.

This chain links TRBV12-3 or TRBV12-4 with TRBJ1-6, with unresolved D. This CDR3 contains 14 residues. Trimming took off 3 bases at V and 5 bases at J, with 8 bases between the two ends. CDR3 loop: CASSLVSNNSPLHF. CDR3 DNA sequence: TGTGCCAGCAGTTTGGTGTCCAATAATTCACCCCTCCACTTT.

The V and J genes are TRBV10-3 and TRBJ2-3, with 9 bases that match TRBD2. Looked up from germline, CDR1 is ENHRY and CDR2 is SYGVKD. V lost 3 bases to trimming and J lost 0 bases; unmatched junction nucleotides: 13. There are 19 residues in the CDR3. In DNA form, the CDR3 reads TGTGCCATCAGTGAAAAAGAAATAGCGGGGGTGTCTAGCACAGATACGCAGTATTTT. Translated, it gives CAISEKEIAGVSSTDTQYF.

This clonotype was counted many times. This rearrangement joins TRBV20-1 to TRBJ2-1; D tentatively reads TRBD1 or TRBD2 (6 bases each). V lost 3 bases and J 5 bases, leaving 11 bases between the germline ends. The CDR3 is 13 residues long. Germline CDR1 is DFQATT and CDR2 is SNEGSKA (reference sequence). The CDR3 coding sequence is TGCAGTGCTAGCGCCGGGGGCAACAATGAGCAGTTCTTC. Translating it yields CSASAGGNNEQFF.

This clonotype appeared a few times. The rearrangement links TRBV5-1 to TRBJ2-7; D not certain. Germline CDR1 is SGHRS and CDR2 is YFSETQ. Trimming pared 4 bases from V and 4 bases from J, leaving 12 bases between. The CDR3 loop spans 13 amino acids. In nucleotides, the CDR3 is TGCGCCAGCAGCGTCTCTATGGGGTACGAGCAGTACTTC. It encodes CASSVSMGYEQYF.

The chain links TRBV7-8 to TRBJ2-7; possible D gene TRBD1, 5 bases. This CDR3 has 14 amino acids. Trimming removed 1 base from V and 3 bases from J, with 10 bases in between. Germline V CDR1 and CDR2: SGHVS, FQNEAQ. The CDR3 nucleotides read TGTGCCAGCAGCTTAGTGCAGGGAAACTACGAGCAGTACTTC. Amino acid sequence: CASSLVQGNYEQYF.

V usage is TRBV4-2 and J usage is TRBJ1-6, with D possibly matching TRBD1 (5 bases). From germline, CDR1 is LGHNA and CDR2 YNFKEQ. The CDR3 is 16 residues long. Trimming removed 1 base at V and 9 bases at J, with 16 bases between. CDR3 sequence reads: CASSQVSGMGLSPLHF. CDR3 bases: TGTGCCAGCAGCCAAGTCTCAGGGATGGGGCTTTCACCCCTCCACTTT.

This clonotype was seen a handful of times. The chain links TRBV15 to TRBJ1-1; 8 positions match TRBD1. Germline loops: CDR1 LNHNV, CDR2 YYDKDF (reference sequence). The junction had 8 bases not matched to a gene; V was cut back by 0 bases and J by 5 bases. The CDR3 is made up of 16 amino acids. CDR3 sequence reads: CATSRDTLRGRTEAFF. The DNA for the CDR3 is TGTGCCACCAGCAGAGATACCCTCAGGGGGCGGACTGAAGCTTTCTTT.

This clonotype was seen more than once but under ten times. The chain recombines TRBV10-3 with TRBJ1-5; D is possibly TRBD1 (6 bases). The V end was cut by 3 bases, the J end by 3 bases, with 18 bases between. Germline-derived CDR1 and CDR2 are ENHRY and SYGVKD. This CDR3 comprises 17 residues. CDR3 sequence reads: CAISDSKGGASNQPQHF. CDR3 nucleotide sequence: TGTGCCATCAGTGACTCCAAGGGGGGGGCCTCCAATCAGCCCCAGCATTTT.

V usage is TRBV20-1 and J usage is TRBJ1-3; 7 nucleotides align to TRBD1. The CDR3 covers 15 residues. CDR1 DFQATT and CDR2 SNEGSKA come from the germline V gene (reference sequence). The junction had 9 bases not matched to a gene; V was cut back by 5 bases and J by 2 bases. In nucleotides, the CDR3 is TGCAGTGCTCCGGACTTCGGGACAGCTGGAAACACCATATATTTT. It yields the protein CSAPDFGTAGNTIYF.

The CDR3 DNA reads as TGCGCCAGCAGCTTGGGGAGGGACCCGGGTGAGCAGTACTTC. It yields the protein CASSLGRDPGEQYF. The chain combines TRBV5-1 with TRBJ2-7; possible D gene TRBD2, 6 bases. CDR1 and CDR2 (germline): SGHRS, YFSETQ. CDR3 length: 14 residues. The V end lost 0 bases, the J end lost 7 bases, and 14 bases lay between the germline ends.

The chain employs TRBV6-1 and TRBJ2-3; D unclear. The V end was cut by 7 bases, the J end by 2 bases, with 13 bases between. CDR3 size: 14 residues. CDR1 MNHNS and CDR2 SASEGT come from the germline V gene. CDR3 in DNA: TGTGCCAGCACCATAGGACGGCCCACAGATACGCAGTATTTT. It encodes CASTIGRPTDTQYF.

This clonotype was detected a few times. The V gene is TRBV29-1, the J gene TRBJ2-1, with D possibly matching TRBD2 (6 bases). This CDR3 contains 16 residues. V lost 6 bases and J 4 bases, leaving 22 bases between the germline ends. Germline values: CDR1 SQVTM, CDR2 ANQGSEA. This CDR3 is CSVAGHQLASYNEQFF. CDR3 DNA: TGCAGCGTAGCAGGCCATCAACTAGCTTCGTACAATGAGCAGTTCTTC.

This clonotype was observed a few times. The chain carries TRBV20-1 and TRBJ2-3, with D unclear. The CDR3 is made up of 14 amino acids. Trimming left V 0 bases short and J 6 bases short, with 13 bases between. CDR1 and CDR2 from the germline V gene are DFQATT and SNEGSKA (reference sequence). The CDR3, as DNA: TGCAGTGCTAGAGATCTGACCTCCTACGATACGCAGTATTTT. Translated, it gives CSARDLTSYDTQYF.

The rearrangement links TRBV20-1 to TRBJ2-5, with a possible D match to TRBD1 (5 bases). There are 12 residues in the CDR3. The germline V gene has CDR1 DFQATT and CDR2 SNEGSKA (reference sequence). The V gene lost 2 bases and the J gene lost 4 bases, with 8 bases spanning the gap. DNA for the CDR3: TGCAGTGCTAGACAGGGCACAGAGACCCAGTACTTC. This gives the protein CSARQGTETQYF.

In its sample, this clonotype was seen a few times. For the CDR3, the DNA is TGTGCCAGCAGCCTGGACAGGGGCAGGGAAGAGACCCAGTACTTC. Translation: CASSLDRGREETQYF. The rearrangement joins TRBV7-6 to TRBJ2-5; 9 nucleotides agree with TRBD1. Germline-derived CDR1 and CDR2 are SGHVS and FNYEAQ. The V gene end was trimmed by 5 bases and the J gene end by 3 bases; junction bases not matched to a gene: 7. The CDR3 runs to 15 residues.